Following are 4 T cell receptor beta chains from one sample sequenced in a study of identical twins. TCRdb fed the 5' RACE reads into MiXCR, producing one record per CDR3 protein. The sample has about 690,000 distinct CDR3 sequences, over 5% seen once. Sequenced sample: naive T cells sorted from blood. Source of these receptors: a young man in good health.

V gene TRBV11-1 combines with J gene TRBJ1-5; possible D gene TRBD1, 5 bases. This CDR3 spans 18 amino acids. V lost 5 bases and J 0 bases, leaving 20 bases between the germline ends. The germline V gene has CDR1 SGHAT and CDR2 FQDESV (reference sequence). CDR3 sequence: CASSPSVGRSYSNQPQHF. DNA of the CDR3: TGTGCCAGCAGCCCCTCTGTGGGGCGGAGCTATAGCAATCAGCCCCAGCATTTT.

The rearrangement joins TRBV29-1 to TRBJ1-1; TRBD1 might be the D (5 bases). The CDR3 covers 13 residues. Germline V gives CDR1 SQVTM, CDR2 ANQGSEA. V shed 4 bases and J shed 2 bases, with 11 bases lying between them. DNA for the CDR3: TGCAGCGTTGTGGGGCGGTTTAACACTGAAGCTTTCTTT. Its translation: CSVVGRFNTEAFF.

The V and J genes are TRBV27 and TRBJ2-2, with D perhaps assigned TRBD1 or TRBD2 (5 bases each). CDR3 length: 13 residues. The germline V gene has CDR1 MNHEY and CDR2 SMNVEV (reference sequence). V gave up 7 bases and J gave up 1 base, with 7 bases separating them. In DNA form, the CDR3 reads TGTGCCAGCAAGAGGGGGAACACCGGGGAGCTGTTTTTT. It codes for CASKRGNTGELFF.

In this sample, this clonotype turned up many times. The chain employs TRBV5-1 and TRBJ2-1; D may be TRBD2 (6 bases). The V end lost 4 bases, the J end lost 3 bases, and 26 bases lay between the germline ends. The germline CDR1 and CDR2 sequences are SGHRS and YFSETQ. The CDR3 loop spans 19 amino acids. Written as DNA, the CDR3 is TGCGCCAGCAGCCCCCCCGGCCGGCGAGGGACTCATATCTACAATGAGCAGTTCTTC. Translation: CASSPPGRRGTHIYNEQFF.